This TCR beta chain appears in the sequencing data of a study of response to subunit inactivated influenza vaccine. This clonotype turned up a few times. Germline CDR1 is SNHLY and CDR2 is FYNNEI. The CDR3 is 15 amino acids. Deletions cut 5 bases from V and 1 base from J, with 14 bases between. TCRdb reanalysed the RT-PCR reads using MiXCR and keeps one entry per CDR3 protein. The repertoire consists of 450,000 to 700,000 distinct CDR3 sequences, with approximately 14% occurring once and the leading ten covering approximately 10%. This sequence originates from a man aged 45 to 65 who received an inactivated influenza vaccine. This chain uses TRBV2 with TRBJ2-5; D may match TRBD1 or TRBD2 (5 bases each). Sequenced here: PBMCs from blood, sampled about 11 days after vaccination. CDR3 coding DNA: TGTGCCAGCAGTCCCTTCCAGGGACCCCAAGAGACCCAGTACTTC. The encoded protein is CASSPFQGPQETQYF.